Below are 27 T cell receptor beta chains sequenced from a single sample in a study of blood T cell repertoires in COVID-19. Clones were read by immunoSEQ multiplex PCR, and TCRdb kept only the in-frame ones, dropping some. The sample lists about 440,000 clones, 87% occurring once. The sample taken for sequencing was PBMCs or T cells enriched from blood (not recorded which). These receptors originate from a young woman with acute COVID-19.

The chain employs TRBV9 and TRBJ2-3, with D unclear. V was trimmed by 3 bases and J by 2 bases, leaving 4 bases between them. CDR1 and CDR2 from the germline V gene are SGDLS and YYNGEE. The CDR3 is made up of 12 amino acids. CDR3 sequence: CASSAHTDTQYF. In nucleotides, the CDR3 is TGTGCCAGCAGCGCCCACACAGATACGCAGTATTTT.

The V gene is TRBV2, the J gene TRBJ2-7, with 8 bases aligning to TRBD1. There are 14 residues in the CDR3. J gave up 5 bases and V 8 bases, and 11 bases lay outside the gene matches. Germline V gene lookup returns CDR1 SNHLY and CDR2 FYNNEI. CDR3 sequence reads: CASAFLDRADEQYF. In DNA, the CDR3 is TGTGCCAGCGCGTTTCTGGACAGGGCGGACGAGCAGTACTTC.

This sequence joins TRBV9 and TRBJ2-3; perhaps TRBD2 as D (7 bases). Germline V gene data show CDR1 as SGDLS and CDR2 as YYNGEE. Trimming shortened V by 4 bases and J by 1 base, and 10 bases separated the two germline ends. The CDR3 has 14 residues. In nucleotides, the CDR3 is TGTGCCAGCAGCCCGGGGGGCCGCACAGATACGCAGTATTTT. It yields the protein CASSPGGRTDTQYF. The variable domain in full, with the rest retrieved from reference TRBV9 and TRBJ2-3, is DSGVTQTPKHLITATGQRVTLRCSPRSGDLSVYWYQQSLDQGLQFLIQYYNGEERAKGNILERFSAQQFPDLHSELNLSSLELGDSALYFCASSPGGRTDTQYFGPGTRLTVL.

The CDR3 DNA sequence: TGTGCCAGCAGTTACGGTAGCGGGACCCTCTACAATGAGCAGTTCTTC. It yields the protein CASSYGSGTLYNEQFF. V gene TRBV6-5 combines with J gene TRBJ2-1; TRBD2 matches 8 bases. Losses at the gene ends were 2 bases for V and 3 bases for J; bases not matched to a gene: 6. Germline CDR1 and CDR2: MNHEY and SVGAGI. The CDR3 has 16 residues.

CDR3 loop: CASSDGTGGGETQYF. CDR3 nucleotide sequence: TGTGCCAGCAGTGACGGGACAGGGGGTGGAGAGACCCAGTACTTC. This rearrangement joins TRBV6-1 to TRBJ2-5; TRBD1 matches at 11 bases. The J segment lost 4 bases and the V segment lost 3 bases, leaving 4 bases of the junction unmatched. Germline CDR1 and CDR2: MNHNS and SASEGT. The CDR3 is 15 residues long.

This chain connects TRBV12-3 or TRBV12-4 to TRBJ1-1, with D possibly being TRBD1 (5 bases). The CDR3 spans 13 residues. Trimming left V 5 bases short and J 2 bases short, with 9 bases between. CDR3 residues: CASSNRINTEAFF. DNA for the CDR3: TGTGCCAGCAGTAACAGGATAAACACTGAAGCTTTCTTT.

The gene calls are TRBV11-2 and TRBJ2-7, with unresolved D. Per the germline V gene, CDR1 is SGHAT and CDR2 is FQNNGV. CDR3 size: 13 residues. V dropped 3 bases and J dropped 2 bases, with 8 bases sitting between them. CDR3 sequence (DNA): TGTGCCAGCAGCTTGAGAGATCCCTACGAGCAGTACTTC. Translating gives CASSLRDPYEQYF.

The V gene is TRBV2, the J gene TRBJ2-3; 8 nucleotides line up with TRBD2. The CDR3 totals 16 residues. Germline values: CDR1 SNHLY, CDR2 FYNNEI. V was clipped by 4 bases and J by 6 bases; unmatched bases: 12. CDR3 coding DNA: TGTGCCAGCAGTGGGTCTGGGCGGGAGGTCAGGGATACGCAGTATTTT. This translates into CASSGSGREVRDTQYF.

The V call is TRBV19, the J call TRBJ2-1; 7 bases line up with TRBD1. This CDR3 is built from 20 residues. Trimming took 5 bases from V and 5 from J; bases not matched to a gene: 24. From germline, CDR1 is LNHDA and CDR2 SQIVND (reference sequence). The CDR3 bases are TGTGCCAGTAGTGCTCTTACTCCAGTAACGAATAGGGGGCTAAACAATGAGCAGTTCTTC. It specifies CASSALTPVTNRGLNNEQFF.

In regard to this clone: Other DNA sequences from this sample encode an identical CDR3 as well. V is TRBV12-3 or TRBV12-4 and J is TRBJ1-1, with D maybe TRBD1 (5 bases). The CDR3 covers 13 residues. V shed 5 bases and J shed 2 bases, with 9 bases lying between them. CDR3 sequence: CASSLQGNTEAFF. The CDR3 nucleotides read TGTGCCAGCAGTCTCCAGGGCAACACTGAAGCTTTCTTT.

The J gene is TRBJ2-3, the V gene TRBV5-1, with 7 bases fitting TRBD2. Germline V gene lookup returns CDR1 SGHRS and CDR2 YFSETQ. The CDR3 consists of 15 residues. V lost 0 bases, J lost 5 bases, and 6 bases stayed unmatched. DNA of the CDR3: TGCGCCAGCAGCTTGGCCTTGGGAGGGGAAGATACGCAGTATTTT. Translation gives CASSLALGGEDTQYF.

This chain connects TRBV7-2 to TRBJ2-1; 11 nucleotides match TRBD1. This CDR3 contains 15 residues. Germline V CDR1 and CDR2: SGHTA, FQGNSA. The trim removed 5 bases at V and 7 bases at J, leaving 7 bases unmatched. In DNA, the CDR3 is TGTGCCAGCAGCCCCCTTGGGACAGGGGGGAATGAGCAGTTCTTC. It translates to CASSPLGTGGNEQFF.

The V and J genes are TRBV11-2 and TRBJ2-3; D gene unclear. The CDR3 is made up of 13 amino acids. CDR1 and CDR2 from the germline V gene are SGHAT and FQNNGV. V was shortened by 1 base and J by 3 bases, with 5 bases between the two germline ends. CDR3 in amino acids: CASSLAPTDTQYF. DNA of the CDR3: TGTGCCAGCAGCTTAGCCCCGACAGATACGCAGTATTTT.

Comments on this clone: The same CDR3 arises from other DNA sequences in this sample as well. The V gene is TRBV5-6, the J gene TRBJ2-7, with unresolved D. The CDR3 is 13 residues long. V was clipped by 2 bases and J by 2 bases, with 8 bases between them. Germline V gene sequence: CDR1 SGHDT, CDR2 YYEEEE. The CDR3 reads CASSLRQAYEQYF. The CDR3 coding sequence is TGTGCCAGCAGCTTACGGCAGGCCTACGAGCAGTACTTC.

This chain joins TRBV7-9 and TRBJ1-1, with 8 bases identical to TRBD1. The germline CDR1 and CDR2 sequences are SEHNR and FQNEAQ (reference sequence). V trimming: 4 bases; J trimming: 0 bases; junction bases outside the gene matches: 4. The CDR3 totals 15 residues. The CDR3 is CASSSGGQVNTEAFF. DNA of the CDR3: TGTGCCAGCAGCTCAGGGGGACAGGTGAACACTGAAGCTTTCTTT.

CDR3 loop: CASSQEGAAHMNTEAFF. The CDR3 DNA sequence: TGCGCCAGCAGCCAAGAAGGGGCAGCCCACATGAACACTGAAGCTTTCTTT. This chain connects TRBV4-1 to TRBJ1-1; TRBD1 might be the D (5 bases). V was trimmed by 0 bases and J by 0 bases, leaving 14 bases between them. CDR1 and CDR2 (germline): MGHRA, YSYEKL. This CDR3 has 17 amino acids.

The chain recombines TRBV29-1 with TRBJ1-1, with 7 bases aligning to TRBD1. V was clipped by 7 bases and J by 6 bases; unmatched bases: 8. Germline assignment: CDR1 SQVTM and CDR2 ANQGSEA. The CDR3 totals 12 residues. CDR3 amino acids: CSAIATGPEAFF. The CDR3 bases are TGCAGCGCCATTGCGACAGGGCCTGAAGCTTTCTTT.

The rearrangement joins TRBV7-9 to TRBJ1-5; D is unclear. The CDR3 consists of 13 residues. Germline lookup yields CDR1 SEHNR and CDR2 FQNEAQ (reference sequence). Trimming took off 2 bases at V and 15 bases at J, with 17 bases between the two ends. CDR3 region: CASSLSPGEVRHF. CDR3 coding DNA: TGTGCCAGCAGCTTATCACCCGGGGAGGTAAGGCATTTT.

The chain joins TRBV7-8 to TRBJ2-7, with D tentatively TRBD1 (5 bases). In germline, CDR1 is SGHVS, CDR2 FQNEAQ. The CDR3 spans 15 residues. V lost 3 bases, J lost 2 bases, and 14 bases lay in between. The CDR3 sequence: CASSFSRDGPYEQYF. The CDR3 coding sequence is TGTGCCAGCAGCTTTAGCAGGGATGGGCCCTACGAGCAGTACTTC.

The chain carries TRBV6-1 and TRBJ1-1, with D tentatively TRBD1 (6 bases). CDR1 and CDR2 from the germline V gene are MNHNS and SASEGT. Trimming removed 3 bases at V and 6 bases at J, with 20 bases between. The CDR3 is 16 residues long. CDR3 amino acids: CASSDGGPASGAEAFF. The CDR3 nucleotides read TGTGCCAGCAGTGATGGGGGCCCGGCCTCAGGTGCTGAAGCTTTCTTT.

The chain links TRBV20-1 to TRBJ1-5; D unresolved. Germline V gene lookup returns CDR1 DFQATT and CDR2 SNEGSKA (reference sequence). V lost 3 bases to trimming and J lost 1 base, with 10 bases between them. This CDR3 has 14 amino acids. The CDR3, as DNA: TGCAGTGCTAGTCCAGATACGAGCAATCAGCCCCAGCATTTT. Encoded protein: CSASPDTSNQPQHF.

J is TRBJ1-1 and V is TRBV7-8; TRBD1 might be the D (5 bases). From germline, CDR1 is SGHVS and CDR2 FQNEAQ. Trimming took off 1 base at V and 1 base at J, with 7 bases between the two ends. This CDR3 contains 14 residues. CDR3 DNA sequence: TGTGCCAGCAGCTTAGACCAGGGGAACACTGAAGCTTTCTTT. Protein product: CASSLDQGNTEAFF.

To note about this clone: The same CDR3 also results from other DNA sequences found in this sample. The chain carries TRBV12-3 or TRBV12-4 and TRBJ2-7; 7 bases align to TRBD1. CDR3 length: 13 residues. Trimming at V came to 2 bases and at J to 5 bases, leaving 3 bases not matched to a gene. This CDR3 is CASSLSGGDEQYF. CDR3 coding DNA: TGTGCCAGCAGTTTATCAGGGGGTGACGAGCAGTACTTC.

The V call is TRBV12-3 or TRBV12-4, the J call TRBJ2-7; D is perhaps TRBD1 (6 bases). This CDR3 has 13 residues. Trimming pared 5 bases from V and 1 base from J, leaving 9 bases between. In DNA form, the CDR3 reads TGTGCCAGCAGTCGGACAGCATCCTACGAGCAGTACTTC. As protein: CASSRTASYEQYF.

The rearrangement uses TRBV6-5 and TRBJ1-6; D gene uncertain. Per germline, CDR1 MNHEY and CDR2 SVGAGI. This CDR3 comprises 15 residues. The V end lost 2 bases, the J end lost 0 bases, and 5 bases lay between the germline ends. This chain's CDR3 is CASSYEDSYNSPLHF. CDR3 DNA: TGTGCCAGCAGTTACGAGGACTCCTATAATTCACCCCTCCACTTT.

As regards this clone: This same CDR3 is encoded by further DNA sequences in the sample. V gene TRBV18 combines with J gene TRBJ1-5; D call uncertain. V gave up 3 bases and J gave up 5 bases, with 5 bases separating them. From germline, CDR1 is KGHSH and CDR2 LQKENI. This CDR3 contains 12 residues. The CDR3, as DNA: TGTGCCAGCTCACCGTCCGATCAGCCCCAGCATTTT. It is translated as CASSPSDQPQHF.

The V gene is TRBV29-1, the J gene TRBJ1-6, with D maybe TRBD1 (5 bases). The CDR3 contains 13 residues. CDR1 SQVTM and CDR2 ANQGSEA come from the germline V gene. V lost 5 bases and J 5 bases, leaving 10 bases between the germline ends. The CDR3 is CSVSTAHNSPLHF. Here the CDR3 DNA reads TGCAGCGTTTCGACAGCCCATAATTCACCCCTCCACTTT.